These 29 T cell receptor beta chains were sequenced from one sample in a study of blood T cell repertoires in COVID-19 (dated by TCRdb to 2018 to 2020). Library creation used the immunoSEQ multiplex PCR assay. TCRdb retrieved this table from immuneACCESS and kept in-frame rearrangements only. Not all clones are present; in checked studies, unresolved V genes account for under half, and no reason is known for the remainder. Present in this sample are fewer than 200,000 clones, over 80% of which were seen just once. Approximately 4.9% of the sample rests with the top ten. Sequenced material: peripheral blood. The receptors derive from a man aged 25-45 years with COVID-19, enrolled during active disease.

The chain joins TRBV4-3 to TRBJ2-5; 10 nucleotides agree with TRBD1. The CDR3 extends over 17 amino acids. Trimming at V came to 5 bases and at J to 4 bases, leaving 13 bases not matched to a gene. The germline V gene encodes CDR1 LGHNA and CDR2 YSLEER. This chain's CDR3 is CASSAQWAGTGAETQYF. CDR3 in DNA: TGCGCCAGCAGCGCACAATGGGCCGGGACAGGGGCAGAGACCCAGTACTTC.

This sequence joins TRBV9 and TRBJ1-5; 9 bases match TRBD1. With 3 bases clipped from V and 6 bases from J, the junction kept 4 bases outside the gene matches. The CDR3 extends over 14 amino acids. Germline V lookup: CDR1 SGDLS, CDR2 YYNGEE. The CDR3 is CASSGDRGAQPQHF. The CDR3 DNA reads as TGTGCCAGCAGCGGAGACAGGGGGGCTCAGCCCCAGCATTTT.

The chain is built from TRBV10-1 and TRBJ2-4; 9 bases are shared with TRBD1. After removal of 7 bases from V and 0 bases from J, the junction contained 19 bases not matched to a gene. Germline V gives CDR1 WNHNN, CDR2 SYGVQD (reference sequence). The CDR3 consists of 20 residues. In DNA form, the CDR3 reads TGCGCCAGCATGGGAACGCCGGGACAGGGCCCCGTGTCAGCCAAAAACATTCAGTACTTC. Encoded protein: CASMGTPGQGPVSAKNIQYF.

This chain joins TRBV7-3 and TRBJ2-3, with D possibly being TRBD1 (6 bases). The germline V and J ends were trimmed by 6 bases and 5 bases, with 9 bases remaining between them. This CDR3 is built from 12 residues. Germline V lookup: CDR1 SGHTA, CDR2 FQGTGA. In DNA form, the CDR3 reads TGTGCCAGCAGTCCACAGGGAGATACGCAGTATTTT. Its translation: CASSPQGDTQYF. The complete variable domain, with remaining parts taken from reference TRBV7-3 and TRBJ2-3, reads GAGVSQTPSNKVTEKGKYVELRCDPISGHTALYWYRQSLGQGPEFLIYFQGTGAADDSGLPNDRFFAVRPEGSVSTLKIQRTERGDSAVYLCASSPQGDTQYFGPGTRLTVL.

The chain couples TRBV4-2 to TRBJ1-6; TRBD1 matches at 8 bases. The ends lost 3 bases at V and 6 bases at J; junction bases unmatched: 1. This CDR3 has 14 amino acids. Germline values: CDR1 LGHNA, CDR2 YNFKEQ. CDR3 sequence reads: CASSQTGVNSPLHF. DNA for the CDR3: TGTGCCAGCAGCCAGACAGGGGTTAATTCACCCCTCCACTTT.

V gene TRBV3-1 (or the pseudogene TRBV3-2) combines with J gene TRBJ1-1; unclear D gene. Per the germline V gene, CDR1 is LGHDT and CDR2 is YNNKEL (reference sequence). The CDR3 is 13 amino acids. The V gene lost 5 bases and the J gene lost 1 base, with 8 bases spanning the gap. The CDR3 protein is CASSSSENTEAFF. In DNA, the CDR3 is TGTGCCAGCAGCTCTTCAGAGAACACTGAAGCTTTCTTT.

This clone was seen just once. The chain employs TRBV6-5 and TRBJ2-3, with D possibly TRBD1 on 5 matching bases. The CDR3 totals 14 residues. Germline V lookup: CDR1 MNHEY, CDR2 SVGAGI. Trimming removed 4 bases from V and 1 base from J, with 9 bases in between. CDR3 protein: CASSSMTGTDTQYF. CDR3 bases: TGTGCCAGCAGTTCCATGACAGGCACAGATACGCAGTATTTT.

The chain has TRBV6-5 and TRBJ2-7; D is possibly TRBD2 (5 bases). V was cut by 3 bases and J by 0 bases, with 12 bases left in between. CDR3 length: 15 residues. Germline values: CDR1 MNHEY, CDR2 SVGAGI. The CDR3 sequence is CASSYLPGSSYEQYF. The CDR3 DNA reads as TGTGCCAGCAGTTATCTTCCGGGGTCCTCCTACGAGCAGTACTTC.

The chain carries TRBV6-2 or TRBV6-3 and TRBJ2-3; 11 bases are shared with TRBD2. From germline, CDR1 is MNHEY and CDR2 SVGEGT. Trimming cost V 5 bases and J 4 bases; bases outside gene matches: 5. The CDR3 loop spans 15 amino acids. The CDR3: CASSRSGGGADTQYF. As DNA, the CDR3 is TGTGCCAGCAGTCGTAGCGGGGGGGGTGCAGATACGCAGTATTTT.

The sample holds one count of this clone. The chain joins TRBV15 to TRBJ2-7; a possible D gene is TRBD1 (6 bases). Per the germline V gene, CDR1 is LNHNV and CDR2 is YYDKDF (reference sequence). Trimming removed 8 bases at V and 1 base at J, with 12 bases between. CDR3 length equals 13 residues. The CDR3 loop is CATSGDVSYEQYF. For the CDR3, the DNA is TGTGCCACCTCAGGGGACGTTTCCTACGAGCAGTACTTC.

This clone was seen a handful of times. The chain is built from TRBV13 and TRBJ2-1, with D unresolved. Germline loops: CDR1 PRHDT, CDR2 FYEKMQ (reference sequence). Between the trimmed V and J ends, which lost 5 bases and 2 bases, there was a span of 10 bases. The CDR3 is made up of 14 amino acids. The CDR3 DNA sequence: TGTGCCAGCAGCCCGTGGGCCGCCTACAATGAGCAGTTCTTC. It encodes CASSPWAAYNEQFF.

J is TRBJ2-3 and V is TRBV24-1, with D perhaps TRBD1 (5 bases). The CDR3 spans 14 residues. Germline CDR1 reads KGHDR; CDR2 reads SFDVKD. Trimming took off 4 bases at V and 2 bases at J, with 9 bases between the two ends. The CDR3 loop is CATSEGDFTDTQYF. The CDR3 DNA sequence: TGTGCCACCAGTGAAGGGGATTTCACAGATACGCAGTATTTT.

This clone was seen more than once but under ten times. The chain couples TRBV6-2 or TRBV6-3 to TRBJ2-2; 10 bases are shared with TRBD1. With 5 bases clipped from V and 7 bases from J, the junction kept 7 bases outside the gene matches. The CDR3 runs to 15 residues. The germline CDR1 and CDR2 sequences are MNHEY and SVGEGT. As DNA, the CDR3 is TGTGCCAGCAGTCAGAGACAGGGGGCCAGCGGGGAGCTGTTTTTT. Translated, it gives CASSQRQGASGELFF.

The rearrangement links TRBV9 to TRBJ1-6, with 8 bases aligning to TRBD1. V lost 3 bases, J lost 1 base, and 9 bases stayed unmatched. Germline V gene sequence: CDR1 SGDLS, CDR2 YYNGEE. This CDR3 is 18 amino acids long. Written as DNA, the CDR3 is TGTGCCAGCAGCGCAACAGGGGGTAGCGGATCCTATAATTCACCCCTCCACTTT. This translates into CASSATGGSGSYNSPLHF.

V usage is TRBV24-1 and J usage is TRBJ2-1; 10 bases are shared with TRBD2. This CDR3 is 14 amino acids long. Per the germline V gene, CDR1 is KGHDR and CDR2 is SFDVKD. The ends lost 7 bases at V and 8 bases at J; junction bases unmatched: 7. DNA for the CDR3: TGTGCCACCAGAGCGGGGGGGCTTGTTGATGAGCAGTTCTTC. Residues: CATRAGGLVDEQFF.

V usage is TRBV19 and J usage is TRBJ1-2; 7 nucleotides agree with TRBD1. Germline lookup yields CDR1 LNHDA and CDR2 SQIVND (reference sequence). Germline trimming cut 7 bases from V and 8 bases from J; bases unmatched to any gene: 13. This CDR3 is built from 14 residues. The CDR3 region has the DNA TGTGCCAGTACGATGGGACAGACCTATCGGGGCTACACCTTC. Protein product: CASTMGQTYRGYTF. Looking up the rest from reference TRBV19 and TRBJ1-2 gives the full variable domain: DGGITQSPKYLFRKEGQNVTLSCEQNLNHDAMYWYRQDPGQGLRLIYYSQIVNDFQKGDIAEGYSVSREKKESFPLTVTSAQKNPTAFYLCASTMGQTYRGYTFGSGTRLTVV.

The gene calls are TRBV13 and TRBJ2-7; no clear D gene. The CDR3 covers 14 residues. The germline V and J ends were trimmed by 3 bases and 2 bases, with 11 bases remaining between them. The germline gives CDR1 PRHDT, CDR2 FYEKMQ (reference sequence). The CDR3 is CASSFFHPTYEQYF. DNA for the CDR3: TGTGCCAGCAGCTTTTTCCACCCTACCTACGAGCAGTACTTC.

The rearrangement joins TRBV12-3 or TRBV12-4 to TRBJ1-1; the D is unclear. The V end was cut by 0 bases, the J end by 5 bases, with 4 bases between. The CDR3 totals 12 residues. CDR3 sequence: CASSLARTEAFF. In DNA, the CDR3 is TGTGCCAGCAGTTTAGCGCGTACTGAAGCTTTCTTT.

The V call is TRBV6-2 or TRBV6-3, the J call TRBJ1-5; 10 nucleotides align to TRBD1. Looked up from germline, CDR1 is MNHEY and CDR2 is SVGEGT. CDR3 length: 18 amino acids. V lost 5 bases, J lost 0 bases, and 10 bases stayed unmatched. In nucleotides, the CDR3 is TGTGCCAGCAGTATAGACAGGGGGCGCGGGTATAGCAATCAGCCCCAGCATTTT. Its protein product is CASSIDRGRGYSNQPQHF.

This chain uses TRBV5-8 with TRBJ2-3; TRBD1 matches at 8 bases. Germline CDR1 SGHTS, CDR2 YDEGEE. V lost 0 bases and J lost 2; bases outside the gene matches: 8. This CDR3 has 17 amino acids. Written as DNA, the CDR3 is TGTGCCAGCAGCTTGGGCGCCGGGACAGGAGACACAGATACGCAGTATTTT. It translates to CASSLGAGTGDTDTQYF.

The chain recombines TRBV10-3 with TRBJ1-1; 7 bases map to TRBD1. Germline V gene sequence: CDR1 ENHRY, CDR2 SYGVKD. V was clipped by 8 bases and J by 5 bases; unmatched bases: 8. CDR3 length: 13 amino acids. As DNA, the CDR3 is TGTGCCATCGTTAGACAGGGAGGTACTGAAGCTTTCTTT. It codes for CAIVRQGGTEAFF.

DNA of the CDR3: TGCGCCAGCAGCTTGCTGGCTAGCGGGAGTTCCTACGAGCAGTACTTC. This codes for CASSLLASGSSYEQYF. The chain is built from TRBV5-1 and TRBJ2-7; the match to TRBD2 covers 10 bases. Germline loops: CDR1 SGHRS, CDR2 YFSETQ. The CDR3 has 16 amino acids. The trim removed 1 base at V and 1 base at J, leaving 5 bases unmatched.

The chain is built from TRBV28 and TRBJ2-1; TRBD1 agrees at 8 bases. The CDR3 extends over 14 amino acids. V lost 5 bases to trimming and J lost 9 bases; unmatched junction nucleotides: 9. Looked up from germline, CDR1 is MDHEN and CDR2 is SYDVKM. The CDR3 sequence: CASSPGTGPGEQFF. As DNA, the CDR3 is TGTGCCAGCAGTCCCGGGACAGGTCCGGGTGAGCAGTTCTTC.

This clone was found a few times. The gene calls are TRBV6-1 and TRBJ2-2; possibly TRBD1 for D (6 bases). CDR3 length equals 17 residues. Germline CDR1 and CDR2: MNHNS and SASEGT. Between the trimmed V and J ends, which lost 0 bases and 0 bases, there was a span of 11 bases. The CDR3, as DNA: TGTGCCAGCAGTGAAGCTCGAGGGGGTCCGAACACCGGGGAGCTGTTTTTT. This translates into CASSEARGGPNTGELFF.

This chain uses TRBV24-1 with TRBJ2-1; 7 bases are shared with TRBD2. V lost 0 bases and J lost 7; bases outside the gene matches: 8. The length of the CDR3 is 16 residues. Per the germline V gene, CDR1 is KGHDR and CDR2 is SFDVKD. The CDR3 nucleotides are TGTGCCACCAGTGATTTGCGCGCGGGAGTAGGGAATGAGCAGTTCTTC. Translated: CATSDLRAGVGNEQFF.

The chain has TRBV7-2 and TRBJ1-5, with TRBD1 identical over 8 bases. V trimming: 5 bases; J trimming: 7 bases; junction bases outside the gene matches: 7. The CDR3 totals 14 residues. Germline V lookup: CDR1 SGHTA, CDR2 FQGNSA. CDR3 amino acids: CASSNGQGSQPQHF. The CDR3 nucleotides are TGTGCCAGCAGCAATGGACAGGGTAGCCAGCCCCAGCATTTT.

This chain connects TRBV7-9 to TRBJ1-2; possibly TRBD1 for D (6 bases). This CDR3 has 16 amino acids. V lost 0 bases, J lost 7 bases, and 18 bases lay in between. CDR1 is SEHNR and CDR2 is FQNEAQ in the germline V gene (reference sequence). The CDR3 is CASSLALDRLRGGYTF. The CDR3 nucleotides are TGTGCCAGCAGCTTAGCGCTTGACCGCCTCAGGGGTGGCTACACCTTC.

The chain combines TRBV7-3 with TRBJ2-5, with no clear D. This CDR3 has 13 amino acids. Trimming removed 4 bases at V and 2 bases at J, with 8 bases between. The germline V gene has CDR1 SGHTA and CDR2 FQGTGA. CDR3 sequence: CASSSGLQETQYF. As DNA, the CDR3 is TGTGCCAGCAGCTCAGGTTTACAAGAGACCCAGTACTTC. Supplemented by reference TRBV7-3 and TRBJ2-5, the full variable domain reads GAGVSQTPSNKVTEKGKYVELRCDPISGHTALYWYRQSLGQGPEFLIYFQGTGAADDSGLPNDRFFAVRPEGSVSTLKIQRTERGDSAVYLCASSSGLQETQYFGPGTRLLVL.

V is TRBV4-1 and J is TRBJ1-5; 10 nucleotides match TRBD1. The CDR3 consists of 16 residues. The germline gives CDR1 MGHRA, CDR2 YSYEKL. V lost 0 bases, J lost 4 bases, and 3 bases stayed unmatched. CDR3 sequence (DNA): TGCGCCAGCAGCCAAGACCGGGACAGGGGTAATCAGCCCCAGCATTTT. This gives the protein CASSQDRDRGNQPQHF.